The 6 T cell receptor beta chains presented below share a single source sample, sequenced in a study of control samples from healthy donors and cancer patients (TCRdb year 2020). Library creation used the immunoSEQ multiplex PCR assay. Here the immuneACCESS table is served through TCRdb, limited to in-frame sequences with V and J called. Missing clones are a known gap in these copies; in checked studies unresolved V genes cover under half, and the rest lacks a known reason. The sample yields approximately 150,000 clones; roughly 94% were counted once. The ten largest clonotypes hold 1.3% of the sample. Specimen: blood. Receptors were obtained from a woman in her late teens or twenties in good health.

The chain combines TRBV18 with TRBJ1-2; perhaps TRBD1 as D (5 bases). Germline CDR1 and CDR2: KGHSH and LQKENI. CDR3 size: 15 residues. Trimming took 4 bases from V and 2 from J, leaving 14 bases between them. The chain's CDR3 is CASSLMTEWNYGYTF. Here the CDR3 DNA reads TGTGCCAGCTCACTTATGACAGAATGGAACTATGGCTACACCTTC.

This chain links TRBV18 with TRBJ1-2; 9 nucleotides align to TRBD1. V lost 3 bases and J lost 4; bases outside the gene matches: 9. The germline V gene encodes CDR1 KGHSH and CDR2 LQKENI. The CDR3 length is 16 residues. CDR3 region: CASSPQGQGGGYGYTF. DNA of the CDR3: TGTGCCAGCTCACCTCAGGGACAGGGTGGTGGCTATGGCTACACCTTC. The full variable domain, its missing parts supplied by reference TRBV18 and TRBJ1-2, is NAGVMQNPRHLVRRRGQEARLRCSPMKGHSHVYWYRQLPEEGLKFMVYLQKENIIDESGMPKERFSAEFPKEGPSILRIQQVVRGDSAAYFCASSPQGQGGGYGYTFGSGTRLTVV.

V and J are TRBV7-9 and TRBJ1-5, with D maybe TRBD1 (6 bases). V was trimmed by 5 bases and J by 4 bases, leaving 9 bases between them. The length of the CDR3 is 13 residues. Germline V gene data show CDR1 as SEHNR and CDR2 as FQNEAQ (reference sequence). CDR3 sequence reads: CASSPDSNQPQHF. The CDR3 nucleotides read TGTGCCAGCAGCCCGGACAGTAATCAGCCCCAGCATTTT.

The chain recombines TRBV27 with TRBJ2-7, with D possibly TRBD2 on 6 matching bases. Germline V gives CDR1 MNHEY, CDR2 SMNVEV (reference sequence). V gave up 1 base and J gave up 5 bases, with 21 bases separating them. CDR3 size: 17 residues. CDR3 sequence: CASSLFTPREISDEQYF. DNA for the CDR3: TGTGCCAGCAGTTTATTTACCCCCCGGGAGATTTCGGACGAGCAGTACTTC.

The J gene is TRBJ1-3, the V gene TRBV5-1, with 8 bases lining up with TRBD1. V was clipped by 0 bases and J by 4 bases; unmatched bases: 3. This CDR3 region has 15 residues. Germline CDR1 is SGHRS and CDR2 is YFSETQ. The CDR3 reads CASSLGTGLGNTIYF. The CDR3 DNA reads as TGCGCCAGCAGCTTGGGGACAGGGCTAGGAAACACCATATATTTT. Combining the CDR3 with reference TRBV5-1 and TRBJ1-3 gives the whole variable domain KAGVTQTPRYLIKTRGQQVTLSCSPISGHRSVSWYQQTPGQGLQFLFEYFSETQRNKGNFPGRFSGRQFSNSRSEMNVSTLELGDSALYLCASSLGTGLGNTIYFGEGSWLTVV.

The rearrangement joins TRBV14 to TRBJ2-4; the D gene is possibly TRBD1 (7 bases). Germline values: CDR1 SGHDN, CDR2 FVKESK. The CDR3 totals 16 residues. Trimming left V 4 bases short and J 1 base short, with 14 bases between. The DNA of the CDR3 is TGTGCCAGCAGCCGCACAGGGGCGGGGGCCAAAAACATTCAGTACTTC. Amino acid sequence: CASSRTGAGAKNIQYF.